Sequencing of this TCR beta chain was carried out in a study of radiotherapy plus CTLA-4 blockade in lung cancer. Study at large: Among patients, around 18% showed objective responses, and roughly 30% had disease control.

As for this clone: Its matching antigen is unknown.

Germline V gene data show CDR1 as SGHAT and CDR2 as FQNNGV. This CDR3 spans 15 amino acids. J lost 2 bases, V lost 5 bases, and 5 bases had no gene match. Only in-frame clones appear in the TCRdb table, and some are missing; sequencing was by immunoSEQ multiplex PCR. The repertoire holds around 43,000 clones, with about 70% as singletons. Study-wide points: In blood, early T cell clone dynamics reportedly predicted response best, together with interferon-beta. Expansion in blood of tumor-derived TCR clones was seen after radiotherapy plus ipilimumab.

The origin of this receptor is a human donor with non-small cell lung cancer who had stable disease on radiotherapy plus ipilimumab. The sample consisted of peripheral blood, taken from a patient treated with radiotherapy plus ipilimumab. The gene calls are TRBV11-2 and TRBJ2-2; TRBD1 aligns across 7 bases. CDR3 bases: TGTGCCAGCAGCCCCCGGACAGGAAACACCGGGGAGCTGTTTTTT. Translation: CASSPRTGNTGELFF. Variable domain in full (rest from reference TRBV11-2 and TRBJ2-2): EAGVAQSPRYKIIEKRQSVAFWCNPISGHATLYWYQQILGQGPKLLIQFQNNGVVDDSQLPKDRFSAERLKGVDSTLKIQPAKLEDSAVYLCASSPRTGNTGELFFGEGSRLTVL.